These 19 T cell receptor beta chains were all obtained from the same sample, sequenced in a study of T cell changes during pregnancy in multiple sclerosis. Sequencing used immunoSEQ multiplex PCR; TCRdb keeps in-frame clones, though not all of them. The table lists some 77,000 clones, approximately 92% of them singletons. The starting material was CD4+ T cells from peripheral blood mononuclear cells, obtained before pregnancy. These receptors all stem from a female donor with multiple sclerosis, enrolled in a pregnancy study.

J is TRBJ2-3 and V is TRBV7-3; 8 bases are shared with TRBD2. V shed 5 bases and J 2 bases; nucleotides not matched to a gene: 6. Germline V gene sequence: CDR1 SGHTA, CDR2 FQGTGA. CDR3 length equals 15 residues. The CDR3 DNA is TGTGCCAGCAGCCCAATAGCGGGGTACACAGATACGCAGTATTTT. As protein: CASSPIAGYTDTQYF.

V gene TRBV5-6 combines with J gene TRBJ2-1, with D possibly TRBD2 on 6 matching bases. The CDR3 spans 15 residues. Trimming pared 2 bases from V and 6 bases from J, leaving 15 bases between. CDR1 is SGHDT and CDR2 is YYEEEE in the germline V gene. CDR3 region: CASSFRGVGINEQFF. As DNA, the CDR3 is TGTGCCAGCAGCTTCCGCGGGGTTGGCATCAATGAGCAGTTCTTC.

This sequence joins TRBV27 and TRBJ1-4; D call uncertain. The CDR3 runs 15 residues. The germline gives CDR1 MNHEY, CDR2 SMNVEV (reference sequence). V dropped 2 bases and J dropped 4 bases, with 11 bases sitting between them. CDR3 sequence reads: CASSLGAGFNEKLFF. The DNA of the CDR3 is TGTGCCAGCAGTTTAGGCGCAGGATTTAATGAAAAACTGTTTTTT.

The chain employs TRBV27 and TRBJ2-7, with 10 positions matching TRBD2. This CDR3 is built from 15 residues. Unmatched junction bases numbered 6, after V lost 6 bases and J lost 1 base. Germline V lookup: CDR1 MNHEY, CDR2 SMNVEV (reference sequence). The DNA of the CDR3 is TGTGCCAGCAGCCCTGGGACTAGCGTGTCCTACGAGCAGTACTTC. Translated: CASSPGTSVSYEQYF.

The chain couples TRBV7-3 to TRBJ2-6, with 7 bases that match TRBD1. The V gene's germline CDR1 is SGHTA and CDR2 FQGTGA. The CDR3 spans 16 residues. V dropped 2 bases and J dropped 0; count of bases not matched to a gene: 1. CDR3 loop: CASSLEGASGANVLTF. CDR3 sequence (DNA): TGTGCCAGCAGCTTAGAGGGGGCCTCTGGGGCCAACGTCCTGACTTTC.

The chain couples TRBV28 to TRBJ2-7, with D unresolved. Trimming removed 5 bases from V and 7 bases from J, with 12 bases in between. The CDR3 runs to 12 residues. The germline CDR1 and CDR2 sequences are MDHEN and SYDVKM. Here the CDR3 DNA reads TGTGCCAGCAGTCCCACGTACAAAGAGCAGTACTTC. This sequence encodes CASSPTYKEQYF.

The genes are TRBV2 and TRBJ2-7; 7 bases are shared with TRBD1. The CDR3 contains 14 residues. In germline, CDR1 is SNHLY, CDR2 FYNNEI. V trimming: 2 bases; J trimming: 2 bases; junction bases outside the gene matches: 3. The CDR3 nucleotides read TGTGCCAGCAGTGAACAGGGGGTTACCTACGAGCAGTACTTC. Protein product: CASSEQGVTYEQYF.

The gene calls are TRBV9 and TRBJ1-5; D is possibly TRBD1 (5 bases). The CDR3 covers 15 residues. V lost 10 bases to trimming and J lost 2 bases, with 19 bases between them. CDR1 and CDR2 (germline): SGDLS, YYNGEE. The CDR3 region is CARLGPGGGNQPQHF. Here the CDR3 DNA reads TGTGCCCGCCTTGGTCCGGGGGGAGGCAATCAGCCCCAGCATTTT.

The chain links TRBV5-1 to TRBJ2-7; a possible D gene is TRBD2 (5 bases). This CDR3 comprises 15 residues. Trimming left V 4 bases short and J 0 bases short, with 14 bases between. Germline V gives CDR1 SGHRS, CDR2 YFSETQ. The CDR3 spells CASSRQTGSSYEQYF. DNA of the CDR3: TGCGCCAGCAGCCGCCAGACGGGGAGCTCCTACGAGCAGTACTTC.

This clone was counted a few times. This CDR3 is CASSSGTGAQPQHF. DNA for the CDR3: TGCGCCAGCAGTTCCGGGACAGGGGCTCAGCCCCAGCATTTT. J is TRBJ1-5 and V is TRBV5-1; TRBD1 matches 10 bases. Germline CDR1 SGHRS, CDR2 YFSETQ. V lost 5 bases to trimming and J lost 6 bases; unmatched junction nucleotides: 5. CDR3 length: 14 residues.

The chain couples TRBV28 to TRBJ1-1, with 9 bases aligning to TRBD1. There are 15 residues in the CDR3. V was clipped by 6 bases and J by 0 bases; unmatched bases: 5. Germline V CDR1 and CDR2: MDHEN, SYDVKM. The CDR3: CASRVGTGLNTEAFF. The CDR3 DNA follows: TGTGCCAGCAGGGTGGGGACAGGGCTGAACACTGAAGCTTTCTTT.

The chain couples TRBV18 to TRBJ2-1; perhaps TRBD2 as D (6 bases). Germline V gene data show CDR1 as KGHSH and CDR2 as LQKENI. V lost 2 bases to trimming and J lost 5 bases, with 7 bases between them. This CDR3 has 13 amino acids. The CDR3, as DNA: TGTGCCAGCTCACCATCGGGGGACAATGAGCAGTTCTTC. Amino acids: CASSPSGDNEQFF. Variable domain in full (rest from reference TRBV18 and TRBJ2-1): NAGVMQNPRHLVRRRGQEARLRCSPMKGHSHVYWYRQLPEEGLKFMVYLQKENIIDESGMPKERFSAEFPKEGPSILRIQQVVRGDSAAYFCASSPSGDNEQFFGPGTRLTVL.

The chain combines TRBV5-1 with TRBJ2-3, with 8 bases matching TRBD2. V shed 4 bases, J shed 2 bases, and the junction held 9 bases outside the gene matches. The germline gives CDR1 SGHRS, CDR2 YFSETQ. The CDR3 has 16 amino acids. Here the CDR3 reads CASSLGGGRSTDTQYF. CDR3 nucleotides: TGCGCCAGCAGCCTTGGCGGGGGGCGTTCCACAGATACGCAGTATTTT.

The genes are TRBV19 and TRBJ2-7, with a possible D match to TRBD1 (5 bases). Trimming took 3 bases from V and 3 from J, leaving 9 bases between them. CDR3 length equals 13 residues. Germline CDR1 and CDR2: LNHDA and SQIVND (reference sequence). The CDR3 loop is CASSMVRDYEQYF. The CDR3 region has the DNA TGTGCCAGTAGTATGGTCAGGGACTACGAGCAGTACTTC.

Written as DNA, the CDR3 is TGTGCCAGCAGCTTAACCGTAGCGGGGGGGCAATTAGGTGAGCAGTTCTTC. Protein product: CASSLTVAGGQLGEQFF. V gene TRBV7-3 combines with J gene TRBJ2-1, with 11 bases fitting TRBD2. Per germline, CDR1 SGHTA and CDR2 FQGTGA. This CDR3 is 17 amino acids long. Germline trimming cut 0 bases from V and 9 bases from J; bases unmatched to any gene: 10.

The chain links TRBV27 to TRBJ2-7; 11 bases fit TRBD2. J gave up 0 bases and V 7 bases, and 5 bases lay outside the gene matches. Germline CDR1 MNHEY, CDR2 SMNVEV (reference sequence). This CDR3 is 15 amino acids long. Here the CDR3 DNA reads TGTGCCAGCACGCTACTAGCGGGAGCCTCCTACGAGCAGTACTTC. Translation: CASTLLAGASYEQYF.

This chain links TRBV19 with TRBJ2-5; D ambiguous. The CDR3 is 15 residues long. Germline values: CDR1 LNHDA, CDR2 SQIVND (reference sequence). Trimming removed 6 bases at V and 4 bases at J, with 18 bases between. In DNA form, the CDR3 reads TGTGCCAGTAGCCCGCCCGGCGGCCTGGGAGAGACCCAGTACTTC. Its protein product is CASSPPGGLGETQYF.

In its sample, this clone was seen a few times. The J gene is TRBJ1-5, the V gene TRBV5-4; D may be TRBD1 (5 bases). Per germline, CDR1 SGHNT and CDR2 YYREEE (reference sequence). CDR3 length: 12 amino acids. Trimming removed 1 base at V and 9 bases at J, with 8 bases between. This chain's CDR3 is CASSLQGGPQHF. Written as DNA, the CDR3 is TGTGCCAGCAGCTTGCAGGGAGGGCCCCAGCATTTT.

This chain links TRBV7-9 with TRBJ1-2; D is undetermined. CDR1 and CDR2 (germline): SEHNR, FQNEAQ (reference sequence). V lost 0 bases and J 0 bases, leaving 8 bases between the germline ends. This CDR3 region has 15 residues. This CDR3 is CASSLAGGTNYGYTF. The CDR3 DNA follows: TGTGCCAGCAGCTTAGCAGGAGGAACTAACTATGGCTACACCTTC.